This T cell receptor beta chain emerged from a study of T cell changes during pregnancy in multiple sclerosis. V lost 0 bases and J lost 7; bases outside the gene matches: 6. The CDR3 runs 15 residues. Germline loops: CDR1 SGHTA, CDR2 FQGNSA. Clones were sequenced by immunoSEQ multiplex PCR, and TCRdb holds only the in-frame ones, with some missing. Here the sample spans 75,000 to 95,000 clones, 94% being singletons. This material consisted of CD4+ T cells from peripheral blood mononuclear cells, taken after pregnancy. The TCR comes from a female donor with multiple sclerosis, enrolled in a pregnancy study. This chain links TRBV7-2 with TRBJ2-1; 7 bases align to TRBD2. The CDR3 bases are TGTGCCAGCAGCTTAGCGGGAGGGTATTGGAATGAGCAGTTCTTC. This sequence encodes CASSLAGGYWNEQFF.